The TCR beta chain described here comes from a study of T-cell reconstitution after alpha-beta-depleted transplantation in children. General study results and limits: As was reported, about two months after transplant, alpha-beta T cells came from several hundred expanded graft clones.

V was pared by 0 bases and J by 2 bases, with 16 bases between. Germline V lookup: CDR1 SGHRS, CDR2 YFSETQ. The CDR3 spans 17 residues. This clonotype came up a few times. What it binds is not known. The authors prepared the TCRbeta library with unique molecular identifiers. In TCRdb, the PCR reads were re-called with MiXCR into one record per CDR3 protein. The sample holds 500,000 or so distinct CDR3 sequences, more than 9.5% seen once. Sequenced here: PBMCs, mostly from graft donor cells, sampled 180 days after TCRalphabeta/CD19-depleted stem cell transplant. The TCR was taken from a female patient between 2 and 15 years old who had a stem cell transplant for aplastic anemia, so the T cells may come from the graft donor. The gene calls are TRBV5-1 and TRBJ2-3; perhaps TRBD1 as D (5 bases). The CDR3 here is CASSLGAGKPFTDTQYF. In nucleotides, the CDR3 is TGCGCCAGCAGCTTGGGTGCAGGGAAGCCTTTCACAGATACGCAGTATTTT.